This T cell receptor beta chain was documented in a study of shared T cell receptors in the human thymus. Using immunoSEQ multiplex PCR, the repertoire was profiled, and TCRdb retains in-frame clones only, with some absent. The sample includes hundreds of thousands of clones, 75% to 90% of them seen just once. A further study also used this sample, focusing on human thymus T cells. As that report states: Serving as donors were healthy Finnish infants, each of whom was having open corrective surgery for congenital heart defects. Thymus tissue was removed during corrective cardiac surgery. Use of V and J genes seemed skewed within the thymic and blood repertoires. What related research reported was that thymic repertoires overlapped highly among unrelated individuals.

The sample consisted of thymocytes. The origin of this receptor is a girl under three years old with a congenital heart defect.

As DNA, the CDR3 is TGTGCCAGCAGCATTAGGAGCGGGGGGACGGAGACCCAGTACTTC. Translated, it gives CASSIRSGGTETQYF. The rearrangement uses TRBV7-9 and TRBJ2-5; 9 bases align to TRBD2. J gave up 5 bases and V 5 bases, and 9 bases lay outside the gene matches. CDR1 is SEHNR, CDR2 FQNEAQ, per germline (reference sequence). The CDR3 length is 15 residues.